The next 21 T cell receptor beta chains were all read from a single sample in a study of technical replicates of blood from a few donors. Produced via immunoSEQ multiplex PCR; TCRdb's table is partial and in-frame only. Seen here are tens of thousands of clones, around 96% observed once, and the top ten hold 0.3% to 0.35%. Sequencing was performed on T cells isolated from PBMCs. These receptors were obtained from a human donor in good health.

The V gene is TRBV6-6, the J gene TRBJ1-3, with TRBD1 matching over 9 bases. The ends lost 10 bases at V and 4 bases at J; junction bases unmatched: 5. Germline CDR1 MNHNY, CDR2 SVGAGI (reference sequence). The CDR3 sequence is 13 residues long. The CDR3 sequence: CAIRQGGGNTIYF. The DNA for the CDR3 is TGTGCCATCCGACAGGGGGGAGGAAACACCATATATTTT.

J is TRBJ2-3 and V is TRBV7-2; 8 nucleotides line up with TRBD2. Germline-derived CDR1 and CDR2 are SGHTA and FQGNSA. The CDR3 is made up of 17 amino acids. Trimming took 5 bases from V and 4 from J; bases not matched to a gene: 14. The DNA of the CDR3 is TGTGCCAGCAGCGATAACTTTGGGGGCGGGAGGCCAGATACGCAGTATTTT. This gives the protein CASSDNFGGGRPDTQYF.

The chain is built from TRBV4-2 and TRBJ2-3, with 8 bases aligning to TRBD2. V lost 1 base, J lost 0 bases, and 6 bases stayed unmatched. Germline V lookup: CDR1 LGHNA, CDR2 YNFKEQ. This CDR3 is built from 17 residues. In DNA, the CDR3 is TGTGCCAGCAGCCAAGTAGGAGCTAGCGGGAGCACAGATACGCAGTATTTT. As protein: CASSQVGASGSTDTQYF.

The chain has TRBV19 and TRBJ2-7; 12 nucleotides line up with TRBD2. V gave up 10 bases and J gave up 6 bases; unmatched junction bases: 19. The CDR3 extends over 17 amino acids. CDR1 and CDR2 from the germline V gene are LNHDA and SQIVND (reference sequence). Written as DNA, the CDR3 is TGTGCCACGCCCCTAGCGGGAGGGAACTTCGACTCCGGCGAGCAGTACTTC. Encoded protein: CATPLAGGNFDSGEQYF.

This sequence joins TRBV7-8 and TRBJ1-3; no firm D call. Germline lookup yields CDR1 SGHVS and CDR2 FQNEAQ. This CDR3 is built from 14 residues. Trimming pared 1 base from V and 3 bases from J, leaving 7 bases between. The DNA for the CDR3 is TGTGCCAGCAGCTTAGTACACGATGGAAACACCATATATTTT. Encoded protein: CASSLVHDGNTIYF.

The CDR3 here is CASSQVQRYGYTF. In DNA form, the CDR3 reads TGCGCCAGCAGCCAAGTACAGAGATATGGCTACACCTTC. The rearrangement uses TRBV4-1 and TRBJ1-2; D uncertain. Trimming stripped 1 base from V and 5 bases from J, with 8 bases between. Germline V gene data show CDR1 as MGHRA and CDR2 as YSYEKL. The CDR3 sequence is 13 residues long.

The chain has TRBV7-9 and TRBJ1-2; D ambiguous. The CDR3 is made up of 18 amino acids. Germline CDR1 and CDR2: SEHNR and FQNEAQ (reference sequence). Trimming cost V 5 bases and J 1 base, with 23 bases left between them. The CDR3 nucleotides read TGTGCCAGCAGCACTAGCGCCCTCGCCGGACGTCTTAACTATGGCTACACCTTC. This gives the protein CASSTSALAGRLNYGYTF.

V gene TRBV14 combines with J gene TRBJ1-5; no definite D call. CDR3 length: 14 amino acids. Between the trimmed V and J ends, which lost 1 base and 0 bases, there was a span of 4 bases. The V gene's germline CDR1 is SGHDN and CDR2 FVKESK. The CDR3 protein is CASSQGYSNQPQHF. CDR3 DNA sequence: TGTGCCAGCAGCCAAGGCTATAGCAATCAGCCCCAGCATTTT.

The chain couples TRBV18 to TRBJ1-3; no firm D call. V was clipped by 0 bases and J by 5 bases, with 8 bases between them. The germline V gene has CDR1 KGHSH and CDR2 LQKENI. The length of the CDR3 is 14 residues. DNA for the CDR3: TGTGCCAGCTCACCACCGAACTCCAGAAACACCATATATTTT. Protein sequence: CASSPPNSRNTIYF.

The chain links TRBV28 to TRBJ2-7; D unclear. Germline-derived CDR1 and CDR2 are MDHEN and SYDVKM. V was pared by 4 bases and J by 1 base, with 11 bases between. CDR3 length equals 14 residues. The CDR3 nucleotides are TGTGCCAGCAGTTGGAGTGCCCCTTCCTACGAGCAGTACTTC. It is translated as CASSWSAPSYEQYF.

The chain couples TRBV4-1 to TRBJ2-2; D not resolved. V dropped 1 base and J dropped 6 bases, with 18 bases sitting between them. CDR1 and CDR2 (germline): MGHRA, YSYEKL. The CDR3 extends over 17 amino acids. The CDR3 bases are TGCGCCAGCAGCCAAGTGGTACTGTACGGTGTGGCCGGGGAGCTGTTTTTT. Protein sequence: CASSQVVLYGVAGELFF.

The rearrangement links TRBV30 to TRBJ2-7, with TRBD2 identical over 13 bases. Per germline, CDR1 GTSNPN and CDR2 SVGIG (reference sequence). CDR3 length: 17 residues. V lost 4 bases to trimming and J lost 4 bases; unmatched junction nucleotides: 13. The CDR3 DNA follows: TGTGCCTGGACCGCACCCGCTCCGGGACTAGCGGGATACGAGCAGTACTTC. It specifies CAWTAPAPGLAGYEQYF. The whole variable domain, filled in from reference TRBV30 and TRBJ2-7, reads SQTIHQWPATLVQPVGSPLSLECTVEGTSNPNLYWYRQAAGRGLQLLFYSVGIGQISSEVPQNLSASRPQDRQFILSSKKLLLSDSGFYLCAWTAPAPGLAGYEQYFGPGTRLTVT.

The table lists this clone with a count of one. V and J are TRBV9 and TRBJ2-1; 8 positions agree with TRBD2. V was pared by 0 bases and J by 4 bases, with 3 bases of the junction left unmatched. Germline values: CDR1 SGDLS, CDR2 YYNGEE. The CDR3 sequence is 15 residues long. The CDR3 DNA is TGTGCCAGCAGCGTAGGTAGCGGGGTATACAATGAGCAGTTCTTC. This translates into CASSVGSGVYNEQFF.

Points on this clone: At one of its ends the junction is not consistent with the germline gene, which may arise from a read error. This chain links TRBV20-1 with TRBJ2-7, with TRBD2 matching 15 bases. The CDR3 consists of 11 residues. The germline CDR1 and CDR2 sequences are DFQATT and SNEGSKA (reference sequence). CDR3 sequence: CSARGLAGGNF. Written as DNA, the CDR3 is TGCAGTGCTAGGGGACTAGCGGGAGGTAACTTC.

V and J are TRBV27 and TRBJ1-2, with 8 bases aligning to TRBD1. Germline V gives CDR1 MNHEY, CDR2 SMNVEV (reference sequence). Losses at the gene ends were 6 bases for V and 6 bases for J; bases not matched to a gene: 18. This CDR3 spans 17 amino acids. The CDR3 reads CASSTRRQGPTVDGYTF. The CDR3 DNA follows: TGTGCCAGCAGCACCCGAAGACAGGGGCCAACGGTGGATGGCTACACCTTC.

In its sample, this clone was seen once. The chain employs TRBV29-1 and TRBJ2-3; no reliable D call. V was shortened by 6 bases and J by 2 bases, with 9 bases between the two germline ends. Germline CDR1 reads SQVTM; CDR2 reads ANQGSEA. This CDR3 has 12 residues. The CDR3 DNA reads TGCAGCGTCCACAGCCACACAGATACGCAGTATTTT. This gives the protein CSVHSHTDTQYF.

This clone was seen only a few times. The J gene is TRBJ2-7, the V gene TRBV7-9, with 9 bases identical to TRBD2. CDR3 size: 14 residues. Per the germline V gene, CDR1 is SEHNR and CDR2 is FQNEAQ (reference sequence). The junction had 3 bases not matched to a gene; V was cut back by 4 bases and J by 2 bases. The CDR3 coding sequence is TGTGCCAGCAGCTCACGACTAGCGGCCTACGAGCAGTACTTC. Its translation: CASSSRLAAYEQYF.

The chain combines TRBV19 with TRBJ1-5, with D tentatively TRBD1 (5 bases). Germline values: CDR1 LNHDA, CDR2 SQIVND (reference sequence). V was pared by 1 base and J by 2 bases, with 12 bases between. CDR3 length: 16 amino acids. The CDR3 here is CASSIAGRVGNQPQHF. Here the CDR3 DNA reads TGTGCCAGTAGTATAGCGGGCAGGGTGGGCAATCAGCCCCAGCATTTT.

The chain recombines TRBV19 with TRBJ2-3; 9 positions agree with TRBD2. This CDR3 region has 16 residues. The junction had 2 bases not matched to a gene; V was cut back by 0 bases and J by 1 base. In germline, CDR1 is LNHDA, CDR2 SQIVND (reference sequence). The CDR3 DNA is TGTGCCAGTAGTATAGATGTAGCGGGAGGCACAGATACGCAGTATTTT. It yields the protein CASSIDVAGGTDTQYF.

CDR3 protein: CASSLTGYEQYF. The CDR3 DNA follows: TGTGCCAGCAGTTTAACAGGGTACGAGCAGTACTTC. The chain joins TRBV28 to TRBJ2-7; D possibly corresponds to TRBD1 (6 bases). Per germline, CDR1 MDHEN and CDR2 SYDVKM. The CDR3 sequence is 12 residues long. Trimming stripped 2 bases from V and 4 bases from J, with 6 bases between.

This clone was found once. The chain combines TRBV19 with TRBJ2-7; 9 bases match TRBD1. Per the germline V gene, CDR1 is LNHDA and CDR2 is SQIVND (reference sequence). The CDR3 is 14 amino acids. The J segment lost 13 bases and the V segment lost 7 bases, leaving 17 bases of the junction unmatched. The CDR3 here is CASTTPSGTGKLYF. DNA for the CDR3: TGTGCCAGTACCACCCCCTCCGGGACAGGGAAGCTCTACTTC.